This entry lists 23 T cell receptor beta chains sequenced from one sample in a study of T-cell memory formation after mild COVID-19. Via MiXCR, TCRdb re-called the 5' RACE reads, giving one row per CDR3 protein. The sample has 75,000 to 95,000 distinct CDR3 sequences, over 13% seen once; the top ten hold around two fifths. Source material: PBMCs or a T cell subset sorted from them (not recorded which). Source of these receptors: a man younger than 35 who had mild COVID-19 (a few samples of this study predate the infection). Cell type and time point are not known.

This clonotype has just a few counts. V gene TRBV20-1 combines with J gene TRBJ2-1; a weak D match, TRBD1 (7 bases). Germline values: CDR1 DFQATT, CDR2 SNEGSKA (reference sequence). Between the trimmed V and J ends, which lost 1 base and 5 bases, there was a span of 12 bases. This CDR3 is built from 14 residues. DNA for the CDR3: TGCAGTGCTAGAGGGGGGGACAGCCACAATGAGCAGTTCTTC. This sequence encodes CSARGGDSHNEQFF.

The rearrangement joins TRBV7-8 to TRBJ1-5; no clear D gene. The germline gives CDR1 SGHVS, CDR2 FQNEAQ. V gave up 5 bases and J gave up 6 bases, with 20 bases separating them. The length of the CDR3 is 16 residues. CDR3 sequence reads: CASSPLSEESGQPQHF. CDR3 DNA sequence: TGTGCCAGCAGCCCATTGAGCGAGGAGTCCGGTCAGCCCCAGCATTTT.

This clonotype was detected ten times or more. The CDR3 region has the DNA TGCGCCAGCAGCTTGACCGGGACAGGGGATTCACCCCTCCACTTT. This sequence encodes CASSLTGTGDSPLHF. The chain has TRBV5-1 and TRBJ1-6; 10 bases map to TRBD1. Looked up from germline, CDR1 is SGHRS and CDR2 is YFSETQ. This CDR3 is built from 15 residues. V gave up 1 base and J gave up 8 bases; unmatched junction bases: 3. Complete variable domain (other parts from reference TRBV5-1 and TRBJ1-6): KAGVTQTPRYLIKTRGQQVTLSCSPISGHRSVSWYQQTPGQGLQFLFEYFSETQRNKGNFPGRFSGRQFSNSRSEMNVSTLELGDSALYLCASSLTGTGDSPLHFGNGTRLTVT.

This chain joins TRBV3-1 and TRBJ1-2, with 9 bases that match TRBD1. Germline V gene lookup returns CDR1 LGHDT and CDR2 YNNKEL (reference sequence). This CDR3 spans 14 amino acids. Trimming cost V 4 bases and J 5 bases; bases outside gene matches: 5. The CDR3 region is CASSLPGTGYGYTF. CDR3 DNA: TGTGCCAGCAGCCTCCCGGGGACAGGGTATGGCTACACCTTC.

In this sample, this clonotype turned up a few times. Since a much larger clone is just one base distant, this may be a read error. The chain has TRBV27 and TRBJ2-3; D gene unclear. This CDR3 spans 11 amino acids. Germline V lookup: CDR1 MNHEY, CDR2 SMNVEV (reference sequence). Between the trimmed V and J ends, which lost 5 bases and 4 bases, there was a span of 4 bases. The CDR3 sequence is CASSPPDTQYF. The DNA for the CDR3 is TGTGCCAGCAGTCCGCCAGATACGCAGTATTTT.

The CDR3 coding sequence is TGTGCCAGCAGCTTAAGATCAGGCAGGGCCCCCCTCGGGGATGAGCAGTTCTTC. Translating gives CASSLRSGRAPLGDEQFF. This chain uses TRBV7-8 with TRBJ2-1, with D perhaps being TRBD1 or TRBD2 (5 bases each). The CDR3 totals 18 residues. Germline lookup yields CDR1 SGHVS and CDR2 FQNEAQ. Trimming left V 2 bases short and J 8 bases short, with 25 bases between.

This chain joins TRBV5-6 and TRBJ2-2; D is perhaps TRBD1 (5 bases). The V end lost 0 bases, the J end lost 1 base, and 10 bases lay between the germline ends. The CDR3 runs to 16 residues. Germline V CDR1 and CDR2: SGHDT, YYEEEE. In DNA form, the CDR3 reads TGTGCCAGCAGCTTGGCCAGGGTAGGGAACACCGGGGAGCTGTTTTTT. It yields the protein CASSLARVGNTGELFF. The full variable domain, its missing parts supplied by reference TRBV5-6 and TRBJ2-2, is DAGVTQSPTHLIKTRGQQVTLRCSPKSGHDTVSWYQQALGQGPQFIFQYYEEEERQRGNFPDRFSGHQFPNYSSELNVNALLLGDSALYLCASSLARVGNTGELFFGEGSRLTVL.

This clonotype was found a few times. The chain carries TRBV29-1 and TRBJ2-2; D uncertain. The V end was cut by 4 bases, the J end by 2 bases, with 8 bases between. This CDR3 is built from 13 residues. From germline, CDR1 is SQVTM and CDR2 ANQGSEA. The CDR3 bases are TGCAGCGTTGTTCAGCCTAACACCGGGGAGCTGTTTTTT. Protein sequence: CSVVQPNTGELFF.

V usage is TRBV11-2 and J usage is TRBJ2-4, with 7 bases lining up with TRBD2. V trimming: 5 bases; J trimming: 0 bases; junction bases outside the gene matches: 7. This CDR3 region has 16 residues. Germline values: CDR1 SGHAT, CDR2 FQNNGV. CDR3 protein: CASSTSGALAKNIQYF. In DNA, the CDR3 is TGTGCCAGCAGCACCAGCGGGGCCCTAGCCAAAAACATTCAGTACTTC.

This clonotype was seen a few times. The chain recombines TRBV12-3 or TRBV12-4 with TRBJ1-1; D is perhaps TRBD1 (5 bases). There are 15 residues in the CDR3. Trimming removed 7 bases at V and 1 base at J, with 16 bases between. The CDR3 spells CASTSYWGKNTEAFF. In DNA form, the CDR3 reads TGTGCCAGCACCTCGTACTGGGGGAAGAACACTGAAGCTTTCTTT.

There are a few counts of this clonotype. The CDR3 reads CASRAGQGNQPQHF. The CDR3 bases are TGTGCCAGCAGGGCCGGACAGGGGAATCAGCCCCAGCATTTT. This chain uses TRBV12-3 or TRBV12-4 with TRBJ1-5; 9 positions match TRBD1. Trimming at V came to 6 bases and at J to 4 bases, leaving 4 bases not matched to a gene. The CDR3 sequence is 14 residues long.

The V and J genes are TRBV5-5 and TRBJ1-1, with D unclear. The V end lost 0 bases, the J end lost 3 bases, and 15 bases lay between the germline ends. This CDR3 region has 16 residues. Germline assignment: CDR1 SGHKS and CDR2 YYEKEE (reference sequence). The CDR3 bases are TGTGCCAGCAGCTTGGTTGACCCTGGTTCTCACACTGAAGCTTTCTTT. Residues: CASSLVDPGSHTEAFF.

Many counts were recorded for this clonotype. V is TRBV6-2 or TRBV6-3 and J is TRBJ1-5; D is undetermined. The CDR3 length is 14 residues. Trimming took off 3 bases at V and 0 bases at J, with 6 bases between the two ends. The germline V gene encodes CDR1 MNHEY and CDR2 SVGEGT. This CDR3 reads CASSYLDSNQPQHF. CDR3 in DNA: TGTGCCAGCAGTTATCTGGATAGCAATCAGCCCCAGCATTTT.

V usage is TRBV9 and J usage is TRBJ1-1; D is uncertain. This CDR3 contains 14 residues. In germline, CDR1 is SGDLS, CDR2 YYNGEE. Between the trimmed V and J ends, which lost 0 bases and 1 base, there was a span of 7 bases. The DNA for the CDR3 is TGTGCCAGCAGCGTAGAAGGTAGGAACACTGAAGCTTTCTTT. The encoded protein is CASSVEGRNTEAFF. The complete variable domain, with remaining parts taken from reference TRBV9 and TRBJ1-1, reads DSGVTQTPKHLITATGQRVTLRCSPRSGDLSVYWYQQSLDQGLQFLIQYYNGEERAKGNILERFSAQQFPDLHSELNLSSLELGDSALYFCASSVEGRNTEAFFGQGTRLTVV.

This clonotype was counted between two and nine times. This sequence joins TRBV7-2 and TRBJ2-1, with unresolved D. Trimming cost V 1 base and J 4 bases, with 11 bases left between them. The CDR3 length is 15 residues. Germline CDR1 is SGHTA and CDR2 is FQGNSA. The CDR3 sequence: CASSLVAVGYNEQFF. The CDR3 DNA follows: TGTGCCAGCAGCTTAGTGGCTGTTGGTTACAATGAGCAGTTCTTC.

This sequence joins TRBV5-1 and TRBJ1-3; no clear D. This CDR3 region has 15 residues. V lost 1 base to trimming and J lost 4 bases, with 12 bases between them. Germline loops: CDR1 SGHRS, CDR2 YFSETQ. The CDR3 here is CASSLSFRTGNTIYF. The CDR3 coding sequence is TGCGCCAGCAGCTTGTCGTTCCGCACGGGAAACACCATATATTTT.

In its sample, this clonotype was seen a few times. This chain links TRBV4-2 with TRBJ2-6, with a possible D match to TRBD1 (6 bases). This CDR3 is built from 18 residues. V dropped 0 bases and J dropped 0 bases, with 12 bases sitting between them. CDR1 and CDR2 from the germline V gene are LGHNA and YNFKEQ. The CDR3 here is CASSQDPDRTSGANVLTF. The CDR3 DNA is TGTGCCAGCAGCCAAGACCCGGACAGAACCTCTGGGGCCAACGTCCTGACTTTC.

This clonotype was observed a few times. The rearrangement uses TRBV4-1 and TRBJ1-5; D uncertain. Germline CDR1 reads MGHRA; CDR2 reads YSYEKL. CDR3 length: 14 residues. Trimming took off 4 bases at V and 7 bases at J, with 14 bases between the two ends. For the CDR3, the DNA is TGCGCCAGCAGCCCCTACACGGACGGGCAGCCCCAGCATTTT. This gives the protein CASSPYTDGQPQHF.

This clonotype has a count of ten or more. CDR3 DNA: TGTGCCAGCAGGCCTACTACAGGGGTCGGTGAGCAGTACTTC. Residues: CASRPTTGVGEQYF. J is TRBJ2-7 and V is TRBV7-9, with TRBD1 matching 7 bases. In germline, CDR1 is SEHNR, CDR2 FQNEAQ (reference sequence). J lost 7 bases, V lost 6 bases, and 12 bases had no gene match. The CDR3 has 14 amino acids. The full variable domain, rest sourced from reference TRBV7-9 and TRBJ2-7, is DTGVSQNPRHKITKRGQNVTFRCDPISEHNRLYWYRQTLGQGPEFLTYFQNEAQLEKSRLLSDRFSAERPKGSFSTLEIQRTEQGDSAMYLCASRPTTGVGEQYFGPGTRLTVT.

This clonotype was counted between two and nine times. The gene calls are TRBV12-3 or TRBV12-4 and TRBJ2-7; either TRBD1 or TRBD2 may fit D (5 bases each). V lost 5 bases and J lost 2, with 13 bases in between. The CDR3 runs to 14 residues. The chain's CDR3 is CASSAGTGTYEQYF. Written as DNA, the CDR3 is TGTGCCAGCAGTGCCGGGACGGGGACCTACGAGCAGTACTTC.

This clonotype appeared many times. The chain recombines TRBV6-5 with TRBJ1-2; D might be TRBD1 (5 bases). The CDR3 extends over 13 amino acids. Germline CDR1 and CDR2: MNHEY and SVGAGI. The V gene lost 6 bases and the J gene lost 4 bases, with 12 bases spanning the gap. The CDR3 DNA is TGTGCCAGCAGAATCGGGGCCCTCTATGGCTACACCTTC. It yields the protein CASRIGALYGYTF.

The genes are TRBV6-5 and TRBJ1-2, with D hard to call. The germline V gene encodes CDR1 MNHEY and CDR2 SVGAGI. Trimming shortened V by 4 bases and J by 0 bases, and 9 bases separated the two germline ends. The CDR3 runs 14 residues. The CDR3 loop is CASSLVSANYGYTF. The CDR3 nucleotides are TGTGCCAGCAGTTTGGTTTCAGCTAACTATGGCTACACCTTC.

This clonotype was seen more than once but under ten times. The CDR3 loop is CASSQQGRNEQYF. The CDR3 DNA sequence: TGTGCCAGCAGCCAGCAGGGGCGGAACGAGCAGTACTTC. The chain carries TRBV14 and TRBJ2-7, with a tentative D call TRBD1 (6 bases). Trimming took off 3 bases at V and 5 bases at J, with 11 bases between the two ends. This CDR3 has 13 residues. Germline V gene sequence: CDR1 SGHDN, CDR2 FVKESK.